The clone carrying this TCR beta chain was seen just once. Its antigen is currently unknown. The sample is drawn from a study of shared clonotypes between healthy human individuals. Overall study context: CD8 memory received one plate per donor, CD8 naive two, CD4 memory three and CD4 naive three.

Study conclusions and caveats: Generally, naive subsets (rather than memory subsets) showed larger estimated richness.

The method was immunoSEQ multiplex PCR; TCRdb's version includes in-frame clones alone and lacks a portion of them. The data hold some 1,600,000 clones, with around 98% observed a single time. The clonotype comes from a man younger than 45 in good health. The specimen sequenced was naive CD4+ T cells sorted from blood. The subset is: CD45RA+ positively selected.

The CDR3 spells CASSLRGLDGNTIYF. The CDR3 DNA reads as TGCGCCAGCAGCTTAAGAGGGTTGGATGGAAACACCATATATTTT. V gene TRBV5-1 combines with J gene TRBJ1-3; no clear D gene. The germline V gene has CDR1 SGHRS and CDR2 YFSETQ. The V gene lost 2 bases and the J gene lost 3 bases, with 12 bases spanning the gap. The CDR3 is made up of 15 amino acids.